This T cell receptor beta chain appears in the sequencing data of a study of Ad26.COV2.S vaccination and SARS-CoV-2 variants. Study-level background: Trial arm assignment for the donor was COV1001 Ad26.COV2.S. Recipients of Ad26.COV2.S got it intramuscularly, once or twice 56 days apart. The study, taken as a whole, reports: Analyses that measured TCR breadth and depth may have underestimated total T cell responses.

Comment on this clone: The antigen is unknown.

Method: immunoSEQ multiplex PCR; TCRdb's copy keeps in-frame clones and lacks some. The profile shows 300,000 to 500,000 clones, approximately 91% of them singletons. The treatment here: about 20 received Ad26.COV2.S at low or high dose, single or two shots; several received placebo; per-sample allocation not given. Collection of the samples took place on day 63 after the first injection of vaccine or placebo. A Boston adult aged 18-55 years was the donor. J lost 8 bases, V lost 4 bases, and 13 bases had no gene match. Per the germline V gene, CDR1 is SGHVS and CDR2 is FQNEAQ. This CDR3 is built from 16 residues.

Sequenced here: peripheral blood, sampled in a trial of Ad26.COV2.S vaccine versus placebo. The sequence was collected from a person aged 18-60 years who received the Ad26.COV2.S COVID-19 vaccine or a placebo. The chain employs TRBV7-8 and TRBJ1-4; TRBD1 matches at 7 bases. CDR3 in amino acids: CASSSNPGTVREKLFF. CDR3 in DNA: TGTGCCAGCAGCTCCAACCCCGGGACAGTTAGGGAAAAACTGTTTTTT.